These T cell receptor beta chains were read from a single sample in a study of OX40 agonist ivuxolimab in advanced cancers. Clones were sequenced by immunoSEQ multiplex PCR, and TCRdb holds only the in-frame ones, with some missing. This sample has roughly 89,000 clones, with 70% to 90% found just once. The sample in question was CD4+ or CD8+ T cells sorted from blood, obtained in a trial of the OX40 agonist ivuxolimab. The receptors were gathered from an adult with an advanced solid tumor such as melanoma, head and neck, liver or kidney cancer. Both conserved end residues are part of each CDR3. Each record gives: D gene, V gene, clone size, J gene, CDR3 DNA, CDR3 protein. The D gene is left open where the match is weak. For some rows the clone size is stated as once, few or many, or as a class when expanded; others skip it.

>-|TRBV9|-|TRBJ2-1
TGTGCCAGCAGCGTAATCCTCCTAGCGCTATCCTACAATGAGCAGTTCTTC
CASSVILLALSYNEQFF
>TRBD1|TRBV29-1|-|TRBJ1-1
TGCAGCGTTGAGAGGGGGCAGCGAGGCACTGAAGCTTTCTTT
CSVERGQRGTEAFF
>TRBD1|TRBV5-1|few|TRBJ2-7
TGCGCCAGCAGACAGGGGGAGCCCTACGAGCAGTACTTC
CASRQGEPYEQYF
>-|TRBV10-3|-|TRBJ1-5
TGTGCCATCAGTGAGGAGGCCCATCAGCCCCAGCATTTT
CAISEEAHQPQHF
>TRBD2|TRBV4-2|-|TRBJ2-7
TGTGCCAGCAGCTCTCTAGCGGGGGAGCAGTACTTC
CASSSLAGEQYF
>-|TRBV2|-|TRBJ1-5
TGTGCCGGCAGTTCCGTCTCGAATCAGCCCCAGCATTTT
CAGSSVSNQPQHF
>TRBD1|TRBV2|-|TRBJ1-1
TGTGCCAACCGGGACAGGGCGACTCTTGAAGCTTTCTTT
CANRDRATLEAFF
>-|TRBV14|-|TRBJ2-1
TGTGCCAGCAGCCAAGTCAGGTACAATGAGCAGTTCTTC
CASSQVRYNEQFF
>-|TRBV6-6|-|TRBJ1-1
TGTGCCAGCAATTTAGCGAACACTGAAGCTTTCTTT
CASNLANTEAFF
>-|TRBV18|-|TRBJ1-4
TGTGCCAGCTCACCACCTGGACTGAGTAATGAAAAACTGTTTTTT
CASSPPGLSNEKLFF
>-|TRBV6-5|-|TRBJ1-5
TGTGCCAGCAGTTACGGACCGGGGCAGCCCCAGCATTTT
CASSYGPGQPQHF
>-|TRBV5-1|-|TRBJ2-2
TGCGCCAGCAGGTCCGGATCAGCCGACGGGGAGCTGTTTTTT
CASRSGSADGELFF
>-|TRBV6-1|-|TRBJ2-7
TGTGCCAGCAGCAGGGACTTCAGCTCCTACGAGCAGTACTTC
CASSRDFSSYEQYF
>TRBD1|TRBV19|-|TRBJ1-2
TGTGCCAGTAGTTCAGGACAGGGCCTATTTAACTATGGCTACACCTTC
CASSSGQGLFNYGYTF
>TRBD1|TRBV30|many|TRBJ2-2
TGTGCCTGGGACTTCGGACAGGGCACCGGGGAGCTGTTTTTT
CAWDFGQGTGELFF
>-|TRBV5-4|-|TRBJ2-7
TGTGCCAGCAGCTTCAGGGATTCCTACGAGCAGTACTTC
CASSFRDSYEQYF
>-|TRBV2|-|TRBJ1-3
TGTGCCAGCACCCGGGGGTGGACCAGAAACACCATATATTTT
CASTRGWTRNTIYF
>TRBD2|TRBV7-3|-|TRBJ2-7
TGTGCCAGCAGCCCCCGGCGGGGGATCACCTACGAGCAGTACTTC
CASSPRRGITYEQYF
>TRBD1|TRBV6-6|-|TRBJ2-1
TGTGCCAGCAGTTTTTCAGGACAGGGCGAAAATGAGCAGTTCTTC
CASSFSGQGENEQFF
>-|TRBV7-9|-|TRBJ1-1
TGTGCCAGCGGGAGTCCTGAAGCTTTCTTT
CASGSPEAFF
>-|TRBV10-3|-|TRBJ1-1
TGTGCCATCAGTGGTACAGGGTGGGACACTGAAGCTTTCTTT
CAISGTGWDTEAFF
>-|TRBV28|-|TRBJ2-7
TGTGCCAGCAGTTCACGGGGCAGATCTTTCTACGAGCAGTACTTC
CASSSRGRSFYEQYF
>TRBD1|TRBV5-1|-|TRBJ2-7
TGCGCCAGCAGCTTGGTCCAGGGGGTAGACGAGCAGTACTTC
CASSLVQGVDEQYF
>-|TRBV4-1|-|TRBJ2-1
TGCGCCAGCAGCCTGGGGGCTGATTCCTACAATGAGCAGTTCTTC
CASSLGADSYNEQFF
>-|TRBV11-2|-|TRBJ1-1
TGTGCCAGCAGCCTTGAGGGGGGGGATTCTGCTTTCTTT
CASSLEGGDSAFF
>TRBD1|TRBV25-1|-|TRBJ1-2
TGTGCCAGCAGTGAGGAATACAGGGGTTCGAACTATGGCTACACCTTC
CASSEEYRGSNYGYTF
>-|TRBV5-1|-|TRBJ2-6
TGCGCCAGCAGCCCATACACTGGGGCCAACGTCCTGACTTTC
CASSPYTGANVLTF
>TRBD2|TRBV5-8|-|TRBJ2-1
TGTGCCAGCAGCATCCTAGCGGCCCTCAATGAGCAGTTCTTC
CASSILAALNEQFF
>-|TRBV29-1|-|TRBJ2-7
TGCAGCGTTTCTCTCCGGGGCGAGCAGTACTTC
CSVSLRGEQYF
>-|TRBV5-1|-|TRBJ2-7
TGCGCCAGCAGCTCGGGTGAGGTCGGGCGCTACGAGCAGTACTTC
CASSSGEVGRYEQYF
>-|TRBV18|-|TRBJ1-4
TGTGCCAGCTCACCACCAGGGGACGGGAATGAAAAACTGTTTTTT
CASSPPGDGNEKLFF
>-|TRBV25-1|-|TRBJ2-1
TGTGCCAGCAGTGAATCGTTTGGCAATGAGCAGTTCTTC
CASSESFGNEQFF
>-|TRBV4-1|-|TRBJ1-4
TGCGCCAGCAGCCAAGCGAAGGGAAGTTCTAATGAAAAACTGTTTTTT
CASSQAKGSSNEKLFF
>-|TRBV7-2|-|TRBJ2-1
TGTGCCAGCAGCTTAGGGACGGCCTCCTACAATGAGCAGTTCTTC
CASSLGTASYNEQFF
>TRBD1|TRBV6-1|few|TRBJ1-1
TGTGCCATCTTAGACAGGGGAGGCACTGAAGCTTTCTTT
CAILDRGGTEAFF
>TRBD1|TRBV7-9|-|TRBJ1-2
TGTGCCACCGGGACAGTGCACTATGGCTACACCTTC
CATGTVHYGYTF
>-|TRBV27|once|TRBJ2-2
TGTGCCAGCAGTTTCCTCCGGCCCCAGGGGACCGGGGAGCTGTTTTTT
CASSFLRPQGTGELFF